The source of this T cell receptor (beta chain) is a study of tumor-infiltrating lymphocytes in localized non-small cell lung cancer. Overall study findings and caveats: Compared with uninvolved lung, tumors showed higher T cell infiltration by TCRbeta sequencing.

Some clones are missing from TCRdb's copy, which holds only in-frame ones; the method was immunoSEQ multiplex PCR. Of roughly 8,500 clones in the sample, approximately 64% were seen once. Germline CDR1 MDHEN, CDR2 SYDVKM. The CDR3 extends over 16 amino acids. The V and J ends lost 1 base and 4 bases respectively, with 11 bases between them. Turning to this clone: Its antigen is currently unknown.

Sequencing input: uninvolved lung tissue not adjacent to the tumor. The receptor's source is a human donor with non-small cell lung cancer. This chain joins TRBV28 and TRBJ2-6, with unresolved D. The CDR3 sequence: CASSLYSWSGANVLTF. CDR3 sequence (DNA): TGTGCCAGCAGTTTATATTCCTGGTCAGGGGCCAACGTCCTGACTTTC. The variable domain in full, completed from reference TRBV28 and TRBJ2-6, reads DVKVTQSSRYLVKRTGEKVFLECVQDMDHENMFWYRQDPGLGLRLIYFSYDVKMKEKGDIPEGYSVSREKKERFSLILESASTNQTSMYLCASSLYSWSGANVLTFGAGSRLTVL.